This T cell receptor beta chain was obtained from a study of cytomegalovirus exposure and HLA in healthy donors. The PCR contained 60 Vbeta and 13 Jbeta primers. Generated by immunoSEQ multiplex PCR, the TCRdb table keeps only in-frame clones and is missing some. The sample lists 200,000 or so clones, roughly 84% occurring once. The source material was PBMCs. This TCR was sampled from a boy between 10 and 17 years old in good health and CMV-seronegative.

The CDR3 sequence: CASSPRKLTNTEAFF. CDR3 DNA sequence: TGTGCCAGCTCACCTCGAAAACTCACGAACACTGAAGCTTTCTTT. This chain links TRBV18 with TRBJ1-1; D gene unclear. V was cut by 3 bases and J by 1 base, with 12 bases left in between. Germline CDR1 and CDR2: KGHSH and LQKENI. This CDR3 region has 15 residues.